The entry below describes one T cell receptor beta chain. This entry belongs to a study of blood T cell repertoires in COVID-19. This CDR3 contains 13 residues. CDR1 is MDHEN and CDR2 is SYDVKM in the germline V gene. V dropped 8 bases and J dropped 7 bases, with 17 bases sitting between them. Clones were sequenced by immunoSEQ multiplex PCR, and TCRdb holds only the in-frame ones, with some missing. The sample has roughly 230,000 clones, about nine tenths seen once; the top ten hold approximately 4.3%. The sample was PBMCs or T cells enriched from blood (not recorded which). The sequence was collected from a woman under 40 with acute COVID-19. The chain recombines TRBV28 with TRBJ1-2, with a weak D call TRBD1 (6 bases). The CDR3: CASWETGKGGYTF. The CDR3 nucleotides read TGTGCCAGCTGGGAAACAGGGAAAGGTGGCTACACCTTC.